What follows describes a single T cell receptor (beta chain). The data derive from a study of cytomegalovirus exposure and HLA in healthy donors. V trimming: 2 bases; J trimming: 0 bases; junction bases outside the gene matches: 5. Germline V gives CDR1 GTSNPN, CDR2 SVGIG (reference sequence). This CDR3 is built from 15 residues. The PCR ran on 60 Vbeta and 13 Jbeta primers. Sequenced by immunoSEQ multiplex PCR; TCRdb stores in-frame clones only, minus some. This sample yields some 150,000 clones, of which roughly three quarters are seen a single time; roughly 4.9% belongs to the top ten. The origin of this receptor is a woman between 50 and 59 years old in good health and CMV-seronegative. The chain is built from TRBV30 and TRBJ2-7; 9 nucleotides match TRBD2. Sequencing input: PBMCs. DNA of the CDR3: TGTGCCTGGAGTCCTAGCGGGGACCCCTCCTACGAGCAGTACTTC. It translates to CAWSPSGDPSYEQYF.